This T cell receptor (beta chain) is drawn from a study of blood T cell repertoires in COVID-19. Study-level background: The United States, Italy and Spain provided the acute and convalescent COVID-19 samples.

Trimming took 4 bases from V and 7 from J; bases not matched to a gene: 22. The CDR3 totals 20 residues. Germline values: CDR1 SGHKS, CDR2 YYEKEE (reference sequence). In the original processing: Quantification of nucleated cells was approximated via reference gene primer amplification. Method: immunoSEQ multiplex PCR; TCRdb's copy keeps in-frame clones and lacks some. V, J and clone size are those of that table, while D and trimming were read from the DNA. The sample contains 150,000 or so clones, 88% of which appear only once. This sequence was found in a human donor in a cohort sampled during active COVID-19. The chain uses TRBV5-5 and TRBJ1-6; TRBD1 matches 8 bases. Sequenced material: peripheral blood. CDR3 bases: TGTGCCAGCAGCCTCTTCGGGGCCACAGGGGGAAATCCTATCAATTCACCCCTCCACTTT. It codes for CASSLFGATGGNPINSPLHF.